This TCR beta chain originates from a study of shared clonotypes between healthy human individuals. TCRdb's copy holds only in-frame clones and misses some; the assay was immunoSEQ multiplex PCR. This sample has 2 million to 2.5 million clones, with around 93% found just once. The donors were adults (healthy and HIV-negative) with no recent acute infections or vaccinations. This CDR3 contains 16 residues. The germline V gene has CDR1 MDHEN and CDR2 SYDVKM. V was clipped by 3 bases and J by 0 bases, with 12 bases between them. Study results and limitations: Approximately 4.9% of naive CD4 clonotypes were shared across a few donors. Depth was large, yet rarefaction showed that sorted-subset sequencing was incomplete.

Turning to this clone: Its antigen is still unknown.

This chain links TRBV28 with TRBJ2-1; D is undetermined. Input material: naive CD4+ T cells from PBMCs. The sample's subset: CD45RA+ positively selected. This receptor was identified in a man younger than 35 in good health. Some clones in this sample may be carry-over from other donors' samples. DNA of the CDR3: TGTGCCAGCAGTTTCCATTCGGCTAGCTCCTACAATGAGCAGTTCTTC. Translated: CASSFHSASSYNEQFF.